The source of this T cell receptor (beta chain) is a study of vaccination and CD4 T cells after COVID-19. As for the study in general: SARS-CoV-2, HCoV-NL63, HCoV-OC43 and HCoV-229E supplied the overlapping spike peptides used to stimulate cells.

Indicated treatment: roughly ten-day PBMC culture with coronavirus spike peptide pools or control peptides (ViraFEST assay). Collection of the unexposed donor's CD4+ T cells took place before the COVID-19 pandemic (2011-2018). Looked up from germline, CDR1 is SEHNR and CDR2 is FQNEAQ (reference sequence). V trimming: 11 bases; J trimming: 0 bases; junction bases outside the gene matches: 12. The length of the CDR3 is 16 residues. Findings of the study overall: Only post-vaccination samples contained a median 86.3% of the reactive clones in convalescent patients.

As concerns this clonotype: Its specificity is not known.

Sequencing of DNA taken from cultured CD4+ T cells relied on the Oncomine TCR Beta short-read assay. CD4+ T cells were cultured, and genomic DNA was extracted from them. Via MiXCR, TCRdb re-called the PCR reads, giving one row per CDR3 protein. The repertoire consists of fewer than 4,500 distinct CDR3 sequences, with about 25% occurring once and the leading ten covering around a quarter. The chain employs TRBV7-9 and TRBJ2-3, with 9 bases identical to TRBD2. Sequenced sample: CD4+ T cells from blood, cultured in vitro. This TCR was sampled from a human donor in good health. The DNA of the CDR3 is TGTGCCGGTAGCAGGCTAGCGGGGACTAGCACAGATACGCAGTATTTT. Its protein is CAGSRLAGTSTDTQYF.